This entry is about one TCR beta chain. Its antigen is undetermined. Sequencing ends 3 residues short of the CDR3 end; the germline J gene provides the rest. Unmatched junction bases numbered 9, after V lost 2 bases and J lost 1 base. This CDR3 contains 18 residues. The entry originates in a study of T cell clonality in common variable immunodeficiency. General study points: Compared with controls, CVID subjects had fewer shared TCRbeta clones. What drives increased CVID clonality needs T cell subpopulation sequencing. In common variable immunodeficiency, TCR beta chains reportedly carried fewer deletions and N-nucleotide insertions. TCRbeta clonality was increased in CVID versus healthy controls.

Equal genomic DNA amounts from CVID and control samples were sequenced. Profiling relied on immunoSEQ multiplex PCR, and the TCRdb table lists in-frame clones only, not all of them. The sample was found to contain 3,100 or so clones, and every one recurs. This TCR was sampled from a human donor with common variable immunodeficiency. Source material: peripheral blood mononuclear cells. The rearrangement uses TRBV23-1 and TRBJ1-1; 11 bases line up with TRBD1. Being an ORF, TRBV23-1 has a function that is uncertain. CDR3 DNA, as far as it was read: TGCGCCAGCAGTCAAGATCTCGGGACAGGGGGGACGAACACTGAA. It translates to CASSQDLGTGGTNTE. The CDR3 reads in full as CASSQDLGTGGTNTEAFF.